These T cell receptor beta chains were read from a single sample in a study of blood T cell repertoires in COVID-19. Here immunoSEQ multiplex PCR was the method, and the copy in TCRdb shows in-frame clones only, minus some. The sample holds over 85,000 clones, roughly 90% seen once. Sequenced material: peripheral blood. The receptors were sampled from a man in his fifties or sixties with acute or convalescent COVID-19. The CDR3 runs from the conserved cysteine through the conserved F or W. The size of a clone is reported for some rows only, either as once, few or many, or as a class for expanded clones.

cdr3_aa: CASSGQANIQYF
v_call: TRBV2
cdr3_length: 12
clone_size: -
j_call: TRBJ2-4

cdr3_aa: CASSVGTGVSQETQYF
v_call: TRBV7-9
cdr3_length: 16
clone_size: -
j_call: TRBJ2-5

cdr3_aa: CASSLARAGGPYEQYF
v_call: TRBV7-6
cdr3_length: 16
clone_size: -
j_call: TRBJ2-7

cdr3_aa: CASSELGLAGAYNEQFF
v_call: TRBV10-1
cdr3_length: 17
clone_size: -
j_call: TRBJ2-1

cdr3_aa: CASSPRLAGPNEQFF
v_call: TRBV9
cdr3_length: 15
clone_size: -
j_call: TRBJ2-1

cdr3_aa: CASSLLVSVSGNTIYF
v_call: TRBV11-2
cdr3_length: 16
clone_size: -
j_call: TRBJ1-3

cdr3_aa: CAWGGSSGANVLTF
v_call: TRBV30
cdr3_length: 14
clone_size: -
j_call: TRBJ2-6

cdr3_aa: CASSLEGSNTEAFF
v_call: TRBV7-9
cdr3_length: 14
clone_size: -
j_call: TRBJ1-1

cdr3_aa: CAWSGDRDNSPLHF
v_call: TRBV30
cdr3_length: 14
clone_size: few
j_call: TRBJ1-6

cdr3_aa: CASREEGRTGKGEQYF
v_call: TRBV5-6
cdr3_length: 16
clone_size: -
j_call: TRBJ2-7

cdr3_aa: CASSPLRGRKAFF
v_call: TRBV6-5
cdr3_length: 13
clone_size: -
j_call: TRBJ1-1